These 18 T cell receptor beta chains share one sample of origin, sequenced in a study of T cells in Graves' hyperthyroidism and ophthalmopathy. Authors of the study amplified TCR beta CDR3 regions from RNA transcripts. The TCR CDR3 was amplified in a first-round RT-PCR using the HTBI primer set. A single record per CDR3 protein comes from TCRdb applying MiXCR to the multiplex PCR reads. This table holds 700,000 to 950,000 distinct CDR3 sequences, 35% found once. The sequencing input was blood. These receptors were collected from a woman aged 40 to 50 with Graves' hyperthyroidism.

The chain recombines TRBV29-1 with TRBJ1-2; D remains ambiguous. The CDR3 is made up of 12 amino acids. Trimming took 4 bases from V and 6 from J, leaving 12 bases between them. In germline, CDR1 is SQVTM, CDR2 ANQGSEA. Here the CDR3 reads CSVGTLADGYTF. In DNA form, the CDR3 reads TGCAGCGTTGGGACCCTCGCTGATGGCTACACCTTC.

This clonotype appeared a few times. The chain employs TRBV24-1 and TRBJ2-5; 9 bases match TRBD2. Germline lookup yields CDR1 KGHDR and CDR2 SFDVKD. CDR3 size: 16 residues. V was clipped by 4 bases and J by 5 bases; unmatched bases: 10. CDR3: CATSDPRRGGGETQYF. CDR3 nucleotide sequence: TGTGCCACCAGTGACCCAAGGCGGGGGGGCGGGGAGACCCAGTACTTC.

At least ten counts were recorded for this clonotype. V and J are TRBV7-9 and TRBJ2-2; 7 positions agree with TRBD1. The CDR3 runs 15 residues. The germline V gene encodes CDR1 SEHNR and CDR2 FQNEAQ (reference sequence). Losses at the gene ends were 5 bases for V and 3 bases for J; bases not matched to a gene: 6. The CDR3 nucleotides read TGTGCCAGCAGCCTACAGGGGAGCCACACCGGGGAGCTGTTTTTT. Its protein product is CASSLQGSHTGELFF.

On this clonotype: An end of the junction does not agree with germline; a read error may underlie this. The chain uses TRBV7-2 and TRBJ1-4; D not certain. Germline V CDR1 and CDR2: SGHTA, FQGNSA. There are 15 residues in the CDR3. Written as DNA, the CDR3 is TGCGCCAGCAGCCGACCGACGGGGACTAATGAAAAACTGTTTTTT. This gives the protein CASSRPTGTNEKLFF. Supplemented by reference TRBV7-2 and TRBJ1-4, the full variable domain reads GAGVSQSPSNKVTEKGKDVELRCDPISGHTALYWYRQSLGQGLEFLIYFQGNSAPDKSGLPSDRFSAERTGGSVSTLTIQRTQQEDSAVYLCASSRPTGTNEKLFFGSGTQLSVL.

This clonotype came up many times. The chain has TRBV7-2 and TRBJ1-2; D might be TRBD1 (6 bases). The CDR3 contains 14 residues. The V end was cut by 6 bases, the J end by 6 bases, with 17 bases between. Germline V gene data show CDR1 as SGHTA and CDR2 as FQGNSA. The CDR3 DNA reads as TGTGCCAGCAGTCGAGCGGGGGGGGACAATGGCTACACCTTC. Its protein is CASSRAGGDNGYTF.

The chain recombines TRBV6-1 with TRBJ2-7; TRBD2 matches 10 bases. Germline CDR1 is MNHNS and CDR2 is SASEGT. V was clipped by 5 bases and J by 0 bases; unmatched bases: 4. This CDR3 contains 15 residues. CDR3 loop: CASSPLAGNSYEQYF. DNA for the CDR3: TGTGCCAGCAGTCCACTAGCGGGGAACTCCTACGAGCAGTACTTC.

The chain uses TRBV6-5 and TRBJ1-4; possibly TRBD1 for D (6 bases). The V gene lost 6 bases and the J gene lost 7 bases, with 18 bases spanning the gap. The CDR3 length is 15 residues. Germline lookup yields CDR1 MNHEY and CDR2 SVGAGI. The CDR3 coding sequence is TGTGCCAGCAGCGGACCGACAGGAGGAGGTGAAAAACTGTTTTTT. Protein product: CASSGPTGGGEKLFF.

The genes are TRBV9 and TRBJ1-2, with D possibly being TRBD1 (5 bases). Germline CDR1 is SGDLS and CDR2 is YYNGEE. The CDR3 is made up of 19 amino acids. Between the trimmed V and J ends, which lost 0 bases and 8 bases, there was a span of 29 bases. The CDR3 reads CASSVDLGRQGFLKDGYTF. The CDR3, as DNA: TGTGCCAGCAGCGTAGATTTGGGTAGGCAGGGCTTCCTTAAAGACGGCTACACCTTC.

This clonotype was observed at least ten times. Here the CDR3 reads CASSLGTSGINQPQHF. The CDR3 DNA reads as TGTGCCAGCAGTCTCGGGACCTCAGGGATCAATCAGCCCCAGCATTTT. This chain joins TRBV12-3 or TRBV12-4 and TRBJ1-5, with D possibly matching TRBD1 (5 bases). V lost 5 bases and J lost 3, with 17 bases in between. This CDR3 spans 16 amino acids.

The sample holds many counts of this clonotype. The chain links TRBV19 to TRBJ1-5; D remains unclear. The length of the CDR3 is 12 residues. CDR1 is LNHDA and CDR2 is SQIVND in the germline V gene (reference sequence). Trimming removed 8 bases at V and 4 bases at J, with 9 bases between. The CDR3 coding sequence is TGTGCCAGTTCCTACTTAAATCAGCCCCAGCATTTT. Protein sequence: CASSYLNQPQHF.

The CDR3 region has the DNA TGTGCCAGCAGCGGAAGACAGGGCGGAGAGGGCTACACCTTC. It translates to CASSGRQGGEGYTF. The rearrangement joins TRBV7-2 to TRBJ1-2, with TRBD1 identical over 7 bases. CDR3 length: 14 residues. Germline CDR1 reads SGHTA; CDR2 reads FQGNSA. J was trimmed by 8 bases and V by 5 bases; bases with no gene match: 11.

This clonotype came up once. CDR3 protein: CASSLEVRAPVYGYTF. In nucleotides, the CDR3 is TGTGCCAGCAGCTTAGAGGTCCGGGCCCCAGTGTATGGCTACACCTTC. The gene calls are TRBV7-2 and TRBJ1-2; D is unclear. The CDR3 has 16 residues. With 1 base removed from V and 5 bases from J, the gap between germline ends came to 17 bases. Germline loops: CDR1 SGHTA, CDR2 FQGNSA. The whole variable domain, remainder taken from reference TRBV7-2 and TRBJ1-2, is GAGVSQSPSNKVTEKGKDVELRCDPISGHTALYWYRQSLGQGLEFLIYFQGNSAPDKSGLPSDRFSAERTGGSVSTLTIQRTQQEDSAVYLCASSLEVRAPVYGYTFGSGTRLTVV.

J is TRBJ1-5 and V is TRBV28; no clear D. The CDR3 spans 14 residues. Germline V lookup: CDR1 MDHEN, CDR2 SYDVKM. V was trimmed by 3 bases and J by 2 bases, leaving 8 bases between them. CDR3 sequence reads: CASSFGLGNQPQHF. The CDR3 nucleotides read TGTGCCAGCAGTTTCGGGTTAGGCAATCAGCCCCAGCATTTT.

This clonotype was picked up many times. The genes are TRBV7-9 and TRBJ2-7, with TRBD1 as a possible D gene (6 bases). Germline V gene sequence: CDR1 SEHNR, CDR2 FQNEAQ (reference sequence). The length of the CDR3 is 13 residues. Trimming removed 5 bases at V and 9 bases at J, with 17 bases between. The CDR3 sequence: CASSSRDIVGQYF. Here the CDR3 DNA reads TGTGCCAGCAGCAGCCGGGACATCGTAGGGCAGTACTTC. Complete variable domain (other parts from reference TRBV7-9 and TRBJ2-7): DTGVSQNPRHKITKRGQNVTFRCDPISEHNRLYWYRQTLGQGPEFLTYFQNEAQLEKSRLLSDRFSAERPKGSFSTLEIQRTEQGDSAMYLCASSSRDIVGQYFGPGTRLTVT.

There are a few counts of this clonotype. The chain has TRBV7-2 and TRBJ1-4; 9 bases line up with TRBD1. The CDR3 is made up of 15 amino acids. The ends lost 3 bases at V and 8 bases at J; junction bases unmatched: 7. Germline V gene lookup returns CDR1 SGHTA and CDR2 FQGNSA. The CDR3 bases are TGTGCCAGCAGCTTGTGGACAGGGGTGAGGGAAAAACTGTTTTTT. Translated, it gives CASSLWTGVREKLFF.

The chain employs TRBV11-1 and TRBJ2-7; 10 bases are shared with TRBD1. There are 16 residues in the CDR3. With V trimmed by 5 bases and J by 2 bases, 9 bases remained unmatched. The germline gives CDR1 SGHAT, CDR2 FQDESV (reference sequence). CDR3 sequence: CASSQTGTGEAYEQYF. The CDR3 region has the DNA TGTGCCAGCAGCCAGACTGGGACAGGGGAGGCCTACGAGCAGTACTTC.

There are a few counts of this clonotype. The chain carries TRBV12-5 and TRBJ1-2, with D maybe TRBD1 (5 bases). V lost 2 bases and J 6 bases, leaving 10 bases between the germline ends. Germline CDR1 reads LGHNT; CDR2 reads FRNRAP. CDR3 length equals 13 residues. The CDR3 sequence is CASGLFRVHGYTF. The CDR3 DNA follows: TGTGCTAGTGGTTTGTTCAGGGTCCATGGCTACACCTTC.

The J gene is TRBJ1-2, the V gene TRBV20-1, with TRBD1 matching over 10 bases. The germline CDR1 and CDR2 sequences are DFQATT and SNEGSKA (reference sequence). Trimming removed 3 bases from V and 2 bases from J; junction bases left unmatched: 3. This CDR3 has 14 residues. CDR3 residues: CSARSTGGNYGYTF. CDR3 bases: TGCAGTGCTAGGTCGACAGGGGGCAACTATGGCTACACCTTC.